This T cell receptor (beta chain) was identified during a study of blood T cell repertoires in COVID-19. The wider study: The United States, Italy and Spain were the sources of the acute and convalescent COVID-19 samples. T cells, B-cell-depleted T cells, or PBMCs provided the cDNA or gDNA that served as material.

Original analysis: Reference gene primer amplification in the assay estimated nucleated cell counts. Using immunoSEQ multiplex PCR, the repertoire was profiled, and TCRdb retains in-frame clones only, with some absent. For V, J and clone size, that table is used; D and trimming come from the DNA. Altogether fewer than 85,000 clones are present, about 83% being singletons, with the ten largest covering around 5.6%. The CDR3 sequence is 18 residues long. Germline-derived CDR1 and CDR2 are MNHEY and SMNVEV (reference sequence). Deletions cut 7 bases from V and 6 bases from J, with 25 bases between. The genes are TRBV27 and TRBJ1-6; D not certain. The TCR originated in a woman aged 55-70 years with acute or convalescent COVID-19. Sequencing was carried out using peripheral blood. CDR3 DNA sequence: TGTGCCAGCACCCCCCAATTCGGGTTATCTGGTTTTAATTCACCCCTCCACTTT. Translated, it gives CASTPQFGLSGFNSPLHF.